The T cell receptor (beta chain) under discussion was sequenced for a study of cytomegalovirus exposure and HLA in healthy donors. Study information: Most genotyped donors, 81% of about 400, had Caucasian-associated genetic ancestry.

Primers: 60 Vbeta forward and 13 Jbeta reverse. Sequencing was performed with immunoSEQ multiplex PCR; in TCRdb, only in-frame clones are kept and a portion is missing. The sample has 180,000 or so clones, roughly 77% seen once; the top ten hold around 2.3%. Overall study results and limits: Based on reports, TCR beta sequences accurately predicted HLA-A and HLA-B alleles for most subjects. Some V segments, TRBV6-2 and TRBV6-3 among them, were indistinguishable and were therefore excluded. Cytomegalovirus-associated status was assigned to 150 to 200 TCR beta chains.

The germline gives CDR1 DFQATT, CDR2 SNEGSKA (reference sequence). The V end lost 6 bases, the J end lost 1 base, and 3 bases lay between the germline ends. CDR3 length equals 11 residues. In its sample, this clone was seen a few times. Its specificity is not known. In the same sample, other DNA sequences code for this CDR3. The TCR sequence derives from a woman aged 25 to 39 in good health and CMV-seropositive. V and J are TRBV20-1 and TRBJ2-2, with D hard to call. Sequencing was done on a sample of PBMCs. The CDR3 region is CSALNTGELFF. DNA for the CDR3: TGCAGTGCCCTGAACACCGGGGAGCTGTTTTTT.